These 26 T cell receptor beta chains were all obtained from the same sample, sequenced in a study of blood T cell repertoires in COVID-19. Method: immunoSEQ multiplex PCR; TCRdb's copy keeps in-frame clones and lacks some. The sample holds some 250,000 clones, 88% seen once. Specimen: peripheral blood. All receptors come from a woman between 25 and 40 years old with acute or convalescent COVID-19.

CDR3 protein: CASSITGDTGELFF. The CDR3 DNA sequence: TGTGCCAGTAGTATAACGGGGGACACCGGGGAGCTGTTTTTT. The V and J genes are TRBV19 and TRBJ2-2; the D gene is possibly TRBD2 (6 bases). CDR1 is LNHDA, CDR2 SQIVND, per germline (reference sequence). The germline V and J ends were trimmed by 2 bases and 3 bases, with 7 bases remaining between them. The CDR3 contains 14 residues.

The chain links TRBV5-1 to TRBJ1-4; 8 nucleotides line up with TRBD1. V was clipped by 4 bases and J by 8 bases; unmatched bases: 7. Germline values: CDR1 SGHRS, CDR2 YFSETQ. The CDR3 sequence is 14 residues long. CDR3 nucleotides: TGCGCCAGCAGCATTTGGACAGGGACCGAAAAACTGTTTTTT. It encodes CASSIWTGTEKLFF.

This clone was observed a single time. The rearrangement joins TRBV2 to TRBJ2-3, with 10 bases lining up with TRBD2. The CDR3 spans 16 residues. Germline V CDR1 and CDR2: SNHLY, FYNNEI. Germline trimming cut 0 bases from V and 4 bases from J; bases unmatched to any gene: 4. The CDR3 DNA sequence: TGTGCCAGCAGTGAAGCCAGGCTAGCGGGAGCAGATACGCAGTATTTT. It specifies CASSEARLAGADTQYF.

As DNA, the CDR3 is TGTGCCAGCACCCTAAAAAATAATTCACCCCTCCACTTT. Translating gives CASTLKNNSPLHF. V usage is TRBV7-2 and J usage is TRBJ1-6; unclear D gene. The V and J ends lost 7 bases and 5 bases respectively, with 9 bases between them. CDR1 is SGHTA and CDR2 is FQGNSA in the germline V gene. This CDR3 contains 13 residues.

V usage is TRBV27 and J usage is TRBJ2-3; 12 bases are shared with TRBD2. The length of the CDR3 is 18 residues. Per germline, CDR1 MNHEY and CDR2 SMNVEV (reference sequence). Trimming cost V 2 bases and J 1 base; bases outside gene matches: 7. The DNA of the CDR3 is TGTGCCAGCAGTTTACTCCACCTAGCGGGAGGGGGCACAGATACGCAGTATTTT. Its protein is CASSLLHLAGGGTDTQYF.

This chain links TRBV9 with TRBJ2-1; 8 nucleotides match TRBD2. After removal of 0 bases from V and 7 bases from J, the junction contained 3 bases not matched to a gene. The CDR3 is 14 residues long. Germline values: CDR1 SGDLS, CDR2 YYNGEE. In DNA, the CDR3 is TGTGCCAGCAGCGTAGCGGGAGGGGGGAATGAGCAGTTCTTC. It yields the protein CASSVAGGGNEQFF.

V usage is TRBV4-3 and J usage is TRBJ1-1; no firm D call. Deletions cut 1 base from V and 3 bases from J, with 6 bases between. CDR1 is LGHNA and CDR2 is YSLEER in the germline V gene. This CDR3 is built from 13 residues. CDR3 region: CASSQAVHTEAFF. CDR3 DNA sequence: TGCGCCAGCAGCCAAGCAGTACACACTGAAGCTTTCTTT.

The rearrangement joins TRBV19 to TRBJ2-1, with D unclear. The CDR3 length is 18 residues. The V gene lost 3 bases and the J gene lost 0 bases, with 18 bases spanning the gap. Germline V gene sequence: CDR1 LNHDA, CDR2 SQIVND (reference sequence). CDR3 sequence: CASSISIRRSSSYNEQFF. CDR3 DNA sequence: TGTGCCAGTAGTATCTCCATCCGTAGATCAAGCTCCTACAATGAGCAGTTCTTC.

In this sample, this clone turned up once. V is TRBV20-1 and J is TRBJ2-3, with D perhaps matching TRBD2 (5 bases). Deletions cut 6 bases from V and 4 bases from J, with 8 bases between. CDR3 length: 11 amino acids. Germline assignment: CDR1 DFQATT and CDR2 SNEGSKA (reference sequence). CDR3 sequence (DNA): TGCAGTGCCCCTAGCCCAGATACGCAGTATTTT. Protein product: CSAPSPDTQYF.

This chain links TRBV5-1 with TRBJ1-4, with 7 bases aligning to TRBD1. The CDR3 has 15 residues. Losses at the gene ends were 4 bases for V and 8 bases for J; bases not matched to a gene: 11. Looked up from germline, CDR1 is SGHRS and CDR2 is YFSETQ. CDR3 nucleotide sequence: TGCGCCAGCAGCGGCGGGACAGTATTTGGGGAAAAACTGTTTTTT. Its protein product is CASSGGTVFGEKLFF.

This clone was seen a handful of times. This chain connects TRBV5-1 to TRBJ1-3; D possibly corresponds to TRBD1 (5 bases). CDR3 length equals 16 residues. Germline assignment: CDR1 SGHRS and CDR2 YFSETQ. Trimming pared 0 bases from V and 0 bases from J, leaving 10 bases between. CDR3 coding DNA: TGCGCCAGCAGCTTGGTTACAGGCGTCTCTGGAAACACCATATATTTT. Translation gives CASSLVTGVSGNTIYF.

This clone was counted a single time. The V and J genes are TRBV5-8 and TRBJ1-1; D perhaps matches TRBD1 (5 bases). The CDR3 spans 16 residues. CDR1 and CDR2 from the germline V gene are SGHTS and YDEGEE. V was pared by 4 bases and J by 1 base, with 17 bases between. The CDR3: CASSPTRGLENTEAFF. In nucleotides, the CDR3 is TGTGCCAGCAGCCCCACTCGGGGGTTGGAGAACACTGAAGCTTTCTTT.

The rearrangement joins TRBV10-3 to TRBJ2-1; TRBD2 matches 7 bases. The CDR3 is 19 amino acids. V lost 4 bases, J lost 2 bases, and 17 bases stayed unmatched. From germline, CDR1 is ENHRY and CDR2 SYGVKD. The DNA for the CDR3 is TGTGCCATCAGTGGGAGTACAAGCGGGATGGTCTGGGCCTACAATGAGCAGTTCTTC. As protein: CAISGSTSGMVWAYNEQFF.

The chain combines TRBV5-1 with TRBJ2-3; 11 bases match TRBD1. Germline lookup yields CDR1 SGHRS and CDR2 YFSETQ. The CDR3 is 20 amino acids. Unmatched junction bases numbered 19, after V lost 3 bases and J lost 4 bases. CDR3 DNA sequence: TGCGCCAGCAGCTCGGGACAGGGGGGTCCTGGACAAGCGGGATCAGATACGCAGTATTTT. Protein product: CASSSGQGGPGQAGSDTQYF.

The genes are TRBV5-1 and TRBJ1-4; no clear D gene. The germline V gene encodes CDR1 SGHRS and CDR2 YFSETQ. Deletions cut 6 bases from V and 7 bases from J, with 19 bases between. This CDR3 is built from 15 residues. The CDR3 DNA reads as TGCGCCAGCATGAACCCCCGGGAGTCGGGTGAAAAACTGTTTTTT. It yields the protein CASMNPRESGEKLFF.

The J gene is TRBJ1-5, the V gene TRBV10-2; possibly TRBD1 for D (6 bases). V lost 0 bases and J 7 bases, leaving 13 bases between the germline ends. CDR1 is WSHSY, CDR2 SAAADI, per germline. This CDR3 is built from 15 residues. The CDR3 region is CASSESPRGPQPQHF. For the CDR3, the DNA is TGCGCCAGCAGTGAGTCTCCCAGGGGTCCCCAGCCCCAGCATTTT.

The chain has TRBV14 and TRBJ2-5; tentatively, D is TRBD1 (5 bases). Trimming pared 1 base from V and 8 bases from J, leaving 11 bases between. CDR1 and CDR2 from the germline V gene are SGHDN and FVKESK. This CDR3 comprises 13 residues. CDR3 bases: TGTGCCAGCAGCCAAGTGAGCAGGGTAACCCAGTACTTC. It is translated as CASSQVSRVTQYF.

The chain uses TRBV18 and TRBJ1-3; D is perhaps TRBD1 (5 bases). Germline CDR1 KGHSH, CDR2 LQKENI. The germline V and J ends were trimmed by 4 bases and 1 base, with 11 bases remaining between them. The CDR3 spans 15 residues. CDR3 region: CASSLAQGSGNTIYF. CDR3 DNA: TGTGCCAGCTCACTCGCCCAGGGATCTGGAAACACCATATATTTT.

This clone has only one observation. This chain joins TRBV10-2 and TRBJ2-7; tentatively, D is TRBD2 (6 bases). The V and J ends lost 5 bases and 3 bases respectively, with 8 bases between them. Germline-derived CDR1 and CDR2 are WSHSY and SAAADI. The CDR3 contains 12 residues. This chain's CDR3 is CASSPGDYEQYF. The CDR3 DNA reads as TGCGCCAGCAGTCCGGGGGACTACGAGCAGTACTTC.

The chain employs TRBV6-5 and TRBJ1-2; D is perhaps TRBD1 (5 bases). The germline CDR1 and CDR2 sequences are MNHEY and SVGAGI. The V gene lost 2 bases and the J gene lost 6 bases, with 13 bases spanning the gap. The CDR3 runs 14 residues. CDR3 amino acids: CASSYDAGRDGYTF. CDR3 coding DNA: TGTGCCAGCAGTTACGACGCGGGGCGGGATGGCTACACCTTC.

V and J are TRBV5-6 and TRBJ1-4, with 9 bases identical to TRBD1. The CDR3 is 15 amino acids. With 1 base clipped from V and 5 bases from J, the junction kept 3 bases outside the gene matches. Germline V gene data show CDR1 as SGHDT and CDR2 as YYEEEE. The CDR3 is CASSLTGGANEKLFF. Written as DNA, the CDR3 is TGTGCCAGCAGCTTGACAGGGGGCGCGAATGAAAAACTGTTTTTT.

The J gene is TRBJ2-3, the V gene TRBV24-1; 11 nucleotides match TRBD2. V shed 2 bases, J shed 7 bases, and the junction held 7 bases outside the gene matches. CDR1 and CDR2 (germline): KGHDR, SFDVKD. The CDR3 extends over 16 amino acids. This CDR3 is CATSDSSSGRIHTQYF. DNA of the CDR3: TGTGCCACCAGTGATTCGTCTAGCGGGAGGATCCATACGCAGTATTTT.

V gene TRBV29-1 combines with J gene TRBJ1-1, with 7 bases fitting TRBD1. The CDR3 has 13 residues. Germline V gene data show CDR1 as SQVTM and CDR2 as ANQGSEA. The ends lost 4 bases at V and 1 base at J; junction bases unmatched: 3. The CDR3 region has the DNA TGCAGCGTTGTCGGACAGGCGAACACTGAAGCTTTCTTT. Translation: CSVVGQANTEAFF.

V is TRBV29-1 and J is TRBJ2-5; TRBD1 might be the D (6 bases). Germline V gene data show CDR1 as SQVTM and CDR2 as ANQGSEA. Trimming stripped 6 bases from V and 1 base from J, with 6 bases between. The CDR3 sequence is 11 residues long. CDR3 bases: TGCAGCGTGACAGGCCAAGAGACCCAGTACTTC. Translating it yields CSVTGQETQYF.

The chain recombines TRBV2 with TRBJ2-3, with D perhaps matching TRBD1 (6 bases). The CDR3 runs to 15 residues. The V and J ends lost 7 bases and 2 bases respectively, with 16 bases between them. Germline lookup yields CDR1 SNHLY and CDR2 FYNNEI. The CDR3: CASNLRTDYTDTQYF. CDR3 DNA: TGTGCCAGCAATCTGAGGACAGATTACACAGATACGCAGTATTTT.

This clone was recorded only once. The chain links TRBV9 to TRBJ2-7, with D unresolved. The CDR3 spans 13 residues. V was shortened by 0 bases and J by 3 bases, with 7 bases between the two germline ends. Germline CDR1 SGDLS, CDR2 YYNGEE. CDR3 coding DNA: TGTGCCAGCAGCGTAGGGGCAGTCTACGAGCAGTACTTC. Translation gives CASSVGAVYEQYF. The full variable domain, its missing parts supplied by reference TRBV9 and TRBJ2-7, is DSGVTQTPKHLITATGQRVTLRCSPRSGDLSVYWYQQSLDQGLQFLIQYYNGEERAKGNILERFSAQQFPDLHSELNLSSLELGDSALYFCASSVGAVYEQYFGPGTRLTVT.